The 30 T cell receptor beta chains reported below all come from one sample, sequenced in a study of blood T cell repertoires in COVID-19. Measured with immunoSEQ multiplex PCR; TCRdb has only the in-frame clones, and not every one. The top ten hold about 8.6% of the sample, which has approximately 170,000 clones, around 85% seen once. The specimen sequenced was peripheral blood. The receptor set was obtained from a man aged 45 to 65 with active or convalescent COVID-19.

The chain has TRBV6-1 and TRBJ2-1; 10 bases map to TRBD1. Germline V gene data show CDR1 as MNHNS and CDR2 as SASEGT. V shed 2 bases and J 1 base; nucleotides not matched to a gene: 2. The CDR3 sequence is 16 residues long. Written as DNA, the CDR3 is TGTGCCAGCAGTGAAAAGGGACAGGGGTCCTACAATGAGCAGTTCTTC. It is translated as CASSEKGQGSYNEQFF.

The V and J genes are TRBV11-3 and TRBJ1-3; D remains unclear. There are 15 residues in the CDR3. Germline V gene data show CDR1 as SGHNT and CDR2 as YENEEA. The germline V and J ends were trimmed by 0 bases and 1 base, with 7 bases remaining between them. This CDR3 reads CASSLDYGSGNTIYF. The CDR3 bases are TGTGCCAGCAGCTTAGATTACGGGTCTGGAAACACCATATATTTT.

V usage is TRBV29-1 and J usage is TRBJ1-2; tentatively, D is TRBD1 (6 bases). This CDR3 contains 12 residues. Trimming removed 3 bases from V and 8 bases from J, with 13 bases in between. The germline gives CDR1 SQVTM, CDR2 ANQGSEA. This CDR3 reads CSVELQGWGYTF. The DNA for the CDR3 is TGCAGCGTTGAGTTACAGGGTTGGGGCTACACCTTC.

The chain links TRBV9 to TRBJ1-3; 8 nucleotides align to TRBD1. The CDR3 length is 14 residues. From germline, CDR1 is SGDLS and CDR2 YYNGEE. Unmatched junction bases numbered 4, after V lost 4 bases and J lost 4 bases. The DNA of the CDR3 is TGTGCCAGCAGCACAGGGGGTTCAGGAAACACCATATATTTT. Protein sequence: CASSTGGSGNTIYF. Filled out from reference TRBV9 and TRBJ1-3, the complete variable domain reads DSGVTQTPKHLITATGQRVTLRCSPRSGDLSVYWYQQSLDQGLQFLIQYYNGEERAKGNILERFSAQQFPDLHSELNLSSLELGDSALYFCASSTGGSGNTIYFGEGSWLTVV.

The rearrangement links TRBV28 to TRBJ2-2; 7 nucleotides line up with TRBD1. Germline V CDR1 and CDR2: MDHEN, SYDVKM. Trimming cost V 6 bases and J 0 bases; bases outside gene matches: 16. The CDR3 has 19 residues. CDR3 amino acids: CASSKTFEGTVSNTGELFF. The CDR3, as DNA: TGTGCCAGCAGCAAGACCTTCGAAGGGACAGTCTCGAACACCGGGGAGCTGTTTTTT.

V is TRBV24-1 and J is TRBJ1-5; D might be TRBD1 (6 bases). The germline V and J ends were trimmed by 4 bases and 3 bases, with 18 bases remaining between them. Germline CDR1 is KGHDR and CDR2 is SFDVKD. The CDR3 length is 17 residues. CDR3 coding DNA: TGTGCCACCAGTGACTCCAAGAGCTGGACAGACAATCAGCCCCAGCATTTT. Protein product: CATSDSKSWTDNQPQHF.

The chain carries TRBV6-5 and TRBJ1-3; D perhaps matches TRBD1 (5 bases). V lost 2 bases and J 3 bases, leaving 14 bases between the germline ends. The CDR3 length is 16 residues. The germline CDR1 and CDR2 sequences are MNHEY and SVGAGI. CDR3 sequence reads: CASSYGSGPDGNTIYF. CDR3 bases: TGTGCCAGCAGTTACGGGTCAGGGCCGGATGGAAACACCATATATTTT.

The DNA for the CDR3 is TGTGCCAGCGGGACAGGGTATCAGGATACGCAGTATTTT. Its translation: CASGTGYQDTQYF. The V call is TRBV28, the J call TRBJ2-3; TRBD1 matches at 9 bases. CDR3 length: 13 residues. The V gene's germline CDR1 is MDHEN and CDR2 SYDVKM. V was clipped by 8 bases and J by 6 bases; unmatched bases: 6.

The genes are TRBV7-7 and TRBJ2-1, with TRBD2 identical over 9 bases. V lost 4 bases to trimming and J lost 7 bases; unmatched junction nucleotides: 14. The CDR3 contains 17 residues. Germline V gene data show CDR1 as SSHAT and CDR2 as FNYEAQ (reference sequence). This CDR3 is CASSSQLLSGGLNEQFF. The DNA of the CDR3 is TGTGCCAGCAGCTCTCAACTCCTAAGCGGGGGGTTGAATGAGCAGTTCTTC.

This CDR3 reads CASSLAGGADAGELFF. The CDR3 DNA reads TGTGCCAGCAGCTTAGCCGGGGGGGCGGACGCCGGGGAGCTGTTTTTT. This sequence joins TRBV7-2 and TRBJ2-2, with 8 bases lining up with TRBD2. Germline CDR1 SGHTA, CDR2 FQGNSA. V lost 0 bases and J lost 6; bases outside the gene matches: 6. CDR3 length equals 16 residues.

V and J are TRBV5-6 and TRBJ1-1, with a weak D call TRBD1 (6 bases). Between the trimmed V and J ends, which lost 4 bases and 4 bases, there was a span of 14 bases. Germline CDR1 SGHDT, CDR2 YYEEEE. This CDR3 comprises 14 residues. DNA of the CDR3: TGTGCCAGCAGCCGTAATACAGGGAGCACTGAAGCTTTCTTT. Encoded protein: CASSRNTGSTEAFF.

The chain is built from TRBV3-1 (or the pseudogene TRBV3-2) and TRBJ2-5; perhaps TRBD1 as D (6 bases). There are 16 residues in the CDR3. V lost 3 bases and J lost 5, with 19 bases in between. In germline, CDR1 is LGHDT, CDR2 YNNKEL (reference sequence). The CDR3 region is CASSHPGTIGGETQYF. The CDR3 nucleotides are TGTGCCAGCAGCCACCCGGGGACAATCGGTGGGGAGACCCAGTACTTC.

The V gene is TRBV19, the J gene TRBJ2-6, with D hard to call. The CDR3 extends over 16 amino acids. V gave up 7 bases and J gave up 0 bases, with 13 bases separating them. CDR1 and CDR2 (germline): LNHDA, SQIVND (reference sequence). The CDR3 region has the DNA TGTGCCAGTAAGAGGTCGGATTTCTCTGGGGCCAACGTCCTGACTTTC. This gives the protein CASKRSDFSGANVLTF.

V gene TRBV19 combines with J gene TRBJ1-1; 7 positions match TRBD1. CDR1 is LNHDA and CDR2 is SQIVND in the germline V gene (reference sequence). The CDR3 is 13 residues long. V lost 10 bases and J lost 1; bases outside the gene matches: 6. DNA of the CDR3: TGTGCCACTACGGGACAGACGAACACTGAAGCTTTCTTT. This gives the protein CATTGQTNTEAFF.

The chain uses TRBV12-3 or TRBV12-4 and TRBJ2-7; TRBD2 agrees at 7 bases. Unmatched junction bases numbered 2, after V lost 1 base and J lost 5 bases. This CDR3 is built from 13 residues. The CDR3 DNA reads TGTGCCAGCAGTTTAGGGGGGGGTAACGAGCAGTACTTC. Translating it yields CASSLGGGNEQYF.

The sample holds one count of this clone. The CDR3 loop reads CASTSSGNTIYF. The CDR3, as DNA: TGTGCCAGCACCAGTTCTGGAAACACCATATATTTT. The V and J genes are TRBV25-1 and TRBJ1-3; D unclear. Germline values: CDR1 MGHDK, CDR2 SYGVNS. The CDR3 runs 12 residues. Trimming left V 7 bases short and J 1 base short, with 5 bases between.

The J gene is TRBJ1-4, the V gene TRBV5-1; 8 positions match TRBD1. Looked up from germline, CDR1 is SGHRS and CDR2 is YFSETQ. The CDR3 consists of 16 residues. J lost 8 bases, V lost 4 bases, and 13 bases had no gene match. In nucleotides, the CDR3 is TGCGCCAGCAGCCCAAACGCAGGGGGCAAGGACGAAAAACTGTTTTTT. Its protein product is CASSPNAGGKDEKLFF.

The chain combines TRBV24-1 with TRBJ2-1; D might be TRBD1 (5 bases). Germline CDR1 KGHDR, CDR2 SFDVKD. V gave up 4 bases and J gave up 6 bases, with 18 bases separating them. The CDR3 sequence is 16 residues long. The CDR3 loop is CATSDQDRPFGNEQFF. CDR3 DNA sequence: TGTGCCACCAGTGACCAAGACAGACCGTTTGGCAATGAGCAGTTCTTC.

This clone appeared a few times. V is TRBV7-6 and J is TRBJ1-3; possibly TRBD1 for D (6 bases). Trimming left V 5 bases short and J 1 base short, with 18 bases between. The CDR3 has 17 residues. Germline loops: CDR1 SGHVS, CDR2 FNYEAQ. The CDR3 loop reads CASSQSAFRGSGNTIYF. DNA for the CDR3: TGTGCCAGCAGCCAGTCCGCATTCAGGGGATCTGGAAACACCATATATTTT.

The chain carries TRBV7-9 and TRBJ2-2; tentatively, D is TRBD1 (6 bases). CDR1 is SEHNR, CDR2 FQNEAQ, per germline (reference sequence). V gave up 2 bases and J gave up 0 bases, with 16 bases separating them. The CDR3 has 18 amino acids. The CDR3 here is CASSLWARQESNTGELFF. In DNA form, the CDR3 reads TGTGCCAGCAGCTTATGGGCTCGACAGGAATCGAACACCGGGGAGCTGTTTTTT.

This clone turned up a few times. CDR3 in amino acids: CASSARTVSYGYTF. The CDR3 region has the DNA TGTGCCAGCAGCGCCCGGACAGTATCCTATGGCTACACCTTC. The gene calls are TRBV7-2 and TRBJ1-2, with a tentative D call TRBD1 (6 bases). The CDR3 runs to 14 residues. The ends were cut back, 5 bases at V and 4 bases at J, with 14 bases in the middle. Germline V CDR1 and CDR2: SGHTA, FQGNSA.

The CDR3: CASSDWRTGELFF. CDR3 sequence (DNA): TGTGCCAGCAGTGATTGGAGGACCGGGGAGCTGTTTTTT. The chain links TRBV6-2 or TRBV6-3 to TRBJ2-2; D possibly corresponds to TRBD2 (5 bases). Trimming took 5 bases from V and 5 from J, leaving 9 bases between them. Germline V gene data show CDR1 as MNHEY and CDR2 as SVGEGT. This CDR3 has 13 residues.

This rearrangement joins TRBV6-6 to TRBJ2-2, with D possibly TRBD1 on 6 matching bases. The CDR3 sequence is 14 residues long. V was shortened by 4 bases and J by 7 bases, with 13 bases between the two germline ends. CDR1 and CDR2 from the germline V gene are MNHNY and SVGAGI (reference sequence). DNA of the CDR3: TGTGCCAGCAGTTCCTACAGGGAAGGCGGGGAGCTGTTTTTT. Amino acid sequence: CASSSYREGGELFF.

This chain uses TRBV6-6 with TRBJ1-3; 7 positions match TRBD1. CDR3 length: 16 amino acids. The V and J ends lost 5 bases and 0 bases, in that order; junction bases with no gene match: 7. Germline V gene data show CDR1 as MNHNY and CDR2 as SVGAGI (reference sequence). The CDR3 nucleotides are TGTGCCAGCAGTACACTACAGGGGAACTCTGGAAACACCATATATTTT. This translates into CASSTLQGNSGNTIYF.

This clone was observed a single time. This rearrangement joins TRBV5-1 to TRBJ2-5; TRBD2 matches at 8 bases. CDR3 length: 16 residues. Unmatched junction bases numbered 8, after V lost 0 bases and J lost 4 bases. Germline V lookup: CDR1 SGHRS, CDR2 YFSETQ. CDR3 bases: TGCGCCAGCAGCTTGGCATCGGGGGGGGCGCCAGAGACCCAGTACTTC. It encodes CASSLASGGAPETQYF.

This chain uses TRBV6-5 with TRBJ2-2; 7 bases agree with TRBD2. This CDR3 region has 16 residues. Germline CDR1 MNHEY, CDR2 SVGAGI. The junction had 2 bases not matched to a gene; V was cut back by 0 bases and J by 1 base. In DNA, the CDR3 is TGTGCCAGCAGTTACTCTGGCGGGGGGAACACCGGGGAGCTGTTTTTT. It yields the protein CASSYSGGGNTGELFF.

The rearrangement links TRBV20-1 to TRBJ2-4, with 7 bases aligning to TRBD1. Germline CDR1 reads DFQATT; CDR2 reads SNEGSKA (reference sequence). The junction had 1 base not matched to a gene; V was cut back by 5 bases and J by 6 bases. The CDR3 consists of 11 residues. This chain's CDR3 is CSAYRGNIQYF. The CDR3 nucleotides read TGCAGTGCTTACAGGGGAAACATTCAGTACTTC.

The chain carries TRBV30 and TRBJ2-1, with 9 bases that match TRBD1. Germline values: CDR1 GTSNPN, CDR2 SVGIG (reference sequence). V was clipped by 0 bases and J by 7 bases; unmatched bases: 13. CDR3 length: 17 residues. The CDR3 DNA sequence: TGTGCCTGGAGTGTCTTCCCTGGACAGGGGAGGAGGAATGAGCAGTTCTTC. It translates to CAWSVFPGQGRRNEQFF.

The rearrangement links TRBV18 to TRBJ2-1; TRBD2 agrees at 11 bases. CDR3 length: 17 residues. The J segment lost 0 bases and the V segment lost 2 bases, leaving 3 bases of the junction unmatched. Germline V gene lookup returns CDR1 KGHSH and CDR2 LQKENI. CDR3 in amino acids: CASSPTSGGSSYNEQFF. The CDR3 bases are TGTGCCAGCTCACCAACTAGCGGGGGAAGCTCCTACAATGAGCAGTTCTTC.

This chain joins TRBV30 and TRBJ2-5, with 8 bases aligning to TRBD1. With V trimmed by 2 bases and J by 4 bases, 9 bases remained unmatched. Germline loops: CDR1 GTSNPN, CDR2 SVGIG (reference sequence). This CDR3 is built from 15 residues. The CDR3 region has the DNA TGTGCCTGGAGTTGGCAGGGGGCGCGAGGAGAGACCCAGTACTTC. Amino acid sequence: CAWSWQGARGETQYF.